This is a list of T cell receptor beta chains from one sample in a study of cytomegalovirus exposure and HLA in healthy donors. Produced via immunoSEQ multiplex PCR; TCRdb's table is partial and in-frame only. The sample carries 130,000 to 150,000 clones, 70% to 80% recorded once. Sequencing used PBMCs. The receptors shown here come from a woman aged 50 to 60 in good health and CMV-seronegative. CDR3s include the opening cysteine and the closing phenylalanine or tryptophan. A D gene is named only where the DNA matches it firmly. Size values are once, few and many counts, or a class for expanded clones, and some rows have none.

clone_size: .; d_call: TRBD2; j_call: TRBJ2-3; v_call: TRBV11-1; cdr3_aa: CASSPRTSGGSDTQYF; cdr3_nt: TGTGCCAGCAGCCCAAGGACTAGCGGGGGCTCAGATACGCAGTATTTT
clone_size: few; d_call: TRBD2; j_call: TRBJ2-7; v_call: TRBV7-2; cdr3_aa: CASSPGGLAYEQYF; cdr3_nt: TGTGCCAGCAGCCCAGGGGGACTAGCTTACGAGCAGTACTTC
clone_size: once; d_call: .; j_call: TRBJ1-1; v_call: TRBV7-2; cdr3_aa: CASSLWGEGTEAFF; cdr3_nt: TGTGCCAGCAGCTTATGGGGGGAAGGAACTGAAGCTTTCTTT
clone_size: few; d_call: .; j_call: TRBJ2-3; v_call: TRBV6-5; cdr3_aa: CASRTSGGRTDTQYF; cdr3_nt: TGTGCCAGCAGAACCTCGGGGGGCCGGACAGATACGCAGTATTTT
clone_size: .; d_call: .; j_call: TRBJ1-5; v_call: TRBV6-5; cdr3_aa: CASSSQAASNQPQHF; cdr3_nt: TGTGCCAGCAGTTCCCAGGCGGCTAGCAACCAGCCCCAGCATTTT
clone_size: .; d_call: TRBD1; j_call: TRBJ2-5; v_call: TRBV29-1; cdr3_aa: CSSGQGQETQYF; cdr3_nt: TGCAGCTCTGGACAGGGTCAAGAGACCCAGTACTTC
clone_size: .; d_call: .; j_call: TRBJ1-2; v_call: TRBV28; cdr3_aa: CASSTGSPIYGYTF; cdr3_nt: TGTGCCAGCAGTACGGGAAGCCCCATCTATGGCTACACCTTC
clone_size: .; d_call: TRBD2; j_call: TRBJ2-7; v_call: TRBV29-1; cdr3_aa: CSVVSGEGEQYF; cdr3_nt: TGCAGCGTTGTATCTGGGGAGGGCGAGCAGTACTTC
clone_size: .; d_call: TRBD1; j_call: TRBJ2-3; v_call: TRBV7-6; cdr3_aa: CASSPLGTGHTDTQYF; cdr3_nt: TGTGCCAGCAGCCCACTAGGGACAGGGCACACAGATACGCAGTATTTT
clone_size: .; d_call: .; j_call: TRBJ1-2; v_call: TRBV5-6; cdr3_aa: CASSSTVLITISGGYTF; cdr3_nt: TGTGCCAGCAGCTCCACCGTCTTGATCACTATTAGCGGTGGCTACACCTTC
clone_size: .; d_call: .; j_call: TRBJ2-2; v_call: TRBV5-1; cdr3_aa: CASSWVGAGGELFF; cdr3_nt: TGCGCCAGCAGCTGGGTAGGGGCCGGCGGGGAGCTGTTTTTT
clone_size: .; d_call: .; j_call: TRBJ1-6; v_call: TRBV9; cdr3_aa: CASSGREVYSPLHF; cdr3_nt: TGTGCCAGCAGCGGGAGGGAGGTGTATTCACCCCTCCACTTT
clone_size: .; d_call: .; j_call: TRBJ1-2; v_call: TRBV5-1; cdr3_aa: CASNYDGGGYGYTF; cdr3_nt: TGCGCCAGCAACTACGATGGCGGGGGCTATGGCTACACCTTC
clone_size: .; d_call: TRBD1; j_call: TRBJ1-5; v_call: TRBV5-5; cdr3_aa: CASSSSIFDRASQPQHF; cdr3_nt: TGTGCCAGCAGCTCGTCAATTTTTGACAGGGCAAGTCAGCCCCAGCATTTT
clone_size: .; d_call: .; j_call: TRBJ1-5; v_call: TRBV9; cdr3_aa: CASSDGGQPQHF; cdr3_nt: TGTGCCAGCAGCGACGGAGGTCAGCCCCAGCATTTT
clone_size: .; d_call: .; j_call: TRBJ1-2; v_call: TRBV27; cdr3_aa: CASSLGAYGYTF; cdr3_nt: TGTGCCAGCAGTTTGGGGGCTTATGGCTACACCTTC
clone_size: .; d_call: .; j_call: TRBJ1-3; v_call: TRBV7-6; cdr3_aa: CASSHGPDDNSGNTIYF; cdr3_nt: TGTGCCAGCAGCCATGGGCCTGATGACAACTCTGGAAACACCATATATTTT
clone_size: .; d_call: .; j_call: TRBJ2-2; v_call: TRBV18; cdr3_aa: CASSPGGLNTGELFF; cdr3_nt: TGTGCCAGCTCACCGGGAGGACTGAACACCGGGGAGCTGTTTTTT
clone_size: .; d_call: TRBD1; j_call: TRBJ1-1; v_call: TRBV12-5; cdr3_aa: CASGGDRGITEAFF; cdr3_nt: TGTGCTAGTGGTGGGGACAGGGGAATCACTGAAGCTTTCTTT
clone_size: .; d_call: .; j_call: TRBJ2-3; v_call: TRBV5-1; cdr3_aa: CASSFPESTDTQYF; cdr3_nt: TGCGCCAGCAGCTTCCCGGAGAGCACAGATACGCAGTATTTT